This T cell receptor (beta chain) was sequenced in a study of cytomegalovirus exposure and HLA in healthy donors. Overall study findings and caveats: Exclusion applied to some V segments, including TRBV6-2 and TRBV6-3, as they were indistinguishable. The number of N-insertions in an Asian-associated ancestry cluster was reportedly below the approximately 680-donor mean in a later analysis.

Note on this clone: Its antigen is unknown.

Use of 60 Vbeta and 13 Jbeta primers characterized the PCR. Repertoires were generated with immunoSEQ multiplex PCR, while TCRdb's copy carries only in-frame clones and drops some. Counted here are around 230,000 clones, around 78% occurring once; the ten biggest clones make up roughly 0.45%. V trimming: 5 bases; J trimming: 14 bases; junction bases outside the gene matches: 2. The CDR3 totals 10 residues. The germline gives CDR1 GTSNPN, CDR2 SVGIG (reference sequence). The V call is TRBV30, the J call TRBJ1-6; 8 nucleotides line up with TRBD1. The source is a boy aged 5 to 17 in good health and CMV-seronegative. Sequencing was carried out using PBMCs. The CDR3 DNA sequence: TGTGCCTGGGGGGACAGGTCCCTCCACTTT. Protein: CAWGDRSLHF.